This T cell receptor (beta chain) was identified in a study of vaccination and CD4 T cells after COVID-19. Treatment here: approximately nine-day PBMC culture with coronavirus spike peptide pools or control peptides (ViraFEST assay). The unexposed donor's CD4+ T cells were collected before the COVID-19 pandemic (2011-2018). ViraFEST used peptide pools to expand antigen-specific T cells, then sequenced TCRs. The V end lost 3 bases, the J end lost 6 bases, and 15 bases lay between the germline ends. The CDR3 consists of 13 residues. From germline, CDR1 is SQVTM and CDR2 ANQGSEA. CD4+ T cells that had been cultured provided DNA sequenced with the Oncomine TCR Beta short-read assay. DNA came from CD4+ T cells after culture. TCRdb called the PCR reads again in MiXCR, with one record for every CDR3 protein. The table has 5,500 to 7,000 distinct CDR3 sequences, 50% to 60% seen once. Concerning this clonotype: What it binds is unknown.

The sample was CD4+ T cells from blood, cultured in vitro. The receptor comes from a human donor in good health. The rearrangement links TRBV29-1 to TRBJ2-7, with D possibly TRBD1 on 5 matching bases. The CDR3 here is CSVEGQGKSEQYF. The CDR3 DNA is TGCAGCGTTGAGGGGCAGGGTAAGAGCGAGCAGTACTTC.